These 27 T cell receptor beta chains share one sample of origin, sequenced in a study of PD-1 blockade in classical Hodgkin lymphoma. Libraries were prepared by immunoSEQ multiplex PCR; TCRdb keeps only in-frame clonotypes and omits some of them. The repertoire holds roughly 47,000 clones, over 60% seen once, with about 20% in the top ten. Every patient had relapsed following autologous stem cell transplantation, and cohorts differed in brentuximab vedotin exposure. The sample was peripheral blood mononuclear cells (PBMCs), taken before the second cycle of nivolumab. These receptors originate from a human donor with classical Hodgkin lymphoma.

V gene TRBV7-8 combines with J gene TRBJ1-5; D perhaps matches TRBD1 (5 bases). V was shortened by 0 bases and J by 2 bases, with 8 bases between the two germline ends. The CDR3 runs 15 residues. CDR1 is SGHVS and CDR2 is FQNEAQ in the germline V gene. The CDR3 region is CASSLAVGGNQPQHF. CDR3 DNA sequence: TGTGCCAGCAGCTTAGCGGTAGGGGGCAATCAGCCCCAGCATTTT.

This chain links TRBV28 with TRBJ2-5; TRBD2 matches 8 bases. The junction had 12 bases not matched to a gene; V was cut back by 6 bases and J by 3 bases. Germline V lookup: CDR1 MDHEN, CDR2 SYDVKM. The CDR3 covers 16 residues. The CDR3 DNA is TGTGCCAGCAGCCCCCTAGATAGCGGGGCCAAAGAGACCCAGTACTTC. Translating gives CASSPLDSGAKETQYF.

The chain combines TRBV19 with TRBJ2-1; D unclear. The germline CDR1 and CDR2 sequences are LNHDA and SQIVND (reference sequence). This CDR3 comprises 15 residues. Trimming stripped 2 bases from V and 6 bases from J, with 14 bases between. Here the CDR3 reads CASSIRQGRSNEQFF. The CDR3 coding sequence is TGTGCCAGTAGTATACGACAAGGTAGAAGCAATGAGCAGTTCTTC.

The V gene is TRBV5-1, the J gene TRBJ1-4, with 9 nucleotides matching TRBD1. V trimming: 4 bases; J trimming: 7 bases; junction bases outside the gene matches: 8. Germline CDR1 and CDR2: SGHRS and YFSETQ. This CDR3 is 15 amino acids long. The CDR3 reads CASSNVPGQGEKLFF. CDR3 in DNA: TGCGCCAGCAGCAACGTCCCGGGACAGGGTGAAAAACTGTTTTTT.

This chain uses TRBV6-4 with TRBJ1-4; unclear D gene. The germline V gene has CDR1 MRHNA and CDR2 SNTAGT. The CDR3 runs to 14 residues. V shed 3 bases and J shed 8 bases, with 13 bases lying between them. This chain's CDR3 is CASSERDGEEKLFF. The CDR3 DNA sequence: TGTGCCAGCAGTGAGAGAGACGGAGAGGAAAAACTGTTTTTT.

To note about this clone: At one end, the junction sequence differs from germline, possibly due to a read error. The V and J genes are TRBV5-5 and TRBJ1-2, with D maybe TRBD1 (5 bases). The CDR3 runs to 14 residues. Per germline, CDR1 SGHKS and CDR2 YYEKEE (reference sequence). CDR3 sequence (DNA): TGCGCCAGCAGCCAAGACGGGGGGACCTATGGCTACACCTTC. Its protein product is CASSQDGGTYGYTF.

The V gene is TRBV11-2, the J gene TRBJ2-3, with TRBD2 matching over 13 bases. This CDR3 spans 17 amino acids. Germline V lookup: CDR1 SGHAT, CDR2 FQNNGV. Losses at the gene ends were 2 bases for V and 1 base for J; bases not matched to a gene: 3. CDR3 bases: TGTGCCAGCAGCTTACCGACTAGCGGGAGGCGCACAGATACGCAGTATTTT. Protein product: CASSLPTSGRRTDTQYF. The variable domain in full, with the rest retrieved from reference TRBV11-2 and TRBJ2-3, is EAGVAQSPRYKIIEKRQSVAFWCNPISGHATLYWYQQILGQGPKLLIQFQNNGVVDDSQLPKDRFSAERLKGVDSTLKIQPAKLEDSAVYLCASSLPTSGRRTDTQYFGPGTRLTVL.

The V gene is TRBV7-8, the J gene TRBJ2-3; TRBD1 might be the D (6 bases). The length of the CDR3 is 14 residues. Trimming took off 4 bases at V and 5 bases at J, with 13 bases between the two ends. The germline gives CDR1 SGHVS, CDR2 FQNEAQ. DNA of the CDR3: TGTGCCAGCAGCTGGGACACGGTAGGAGATACGCAGTATTTT. Its protein is CASSWDTVGDTQYF.

This chain links TRBV5-4 with TRBJ2-3, with 14 positions matching TRBD2. Germline values: CDR1 SGHNT, CDR2 YYREEE (reference sequence). Trimming took 2 bases from V and 1 from J; bases not matched to a gene: 6. This CDR3 contains 18 residues. In nucleotides, the CDR3 is TGTGCCAGCAGCTTCTCCGGGACTAGCGGGAGTGGCACAGATACGCAGTATTTT. Translating gives CASSFSGTSGSGTDTQYF.

Points on this clone: Other nucleotide sequences in the sample specify the same CDR3. The rearrangement joins TRBV9 to TRBJ1-5; a possible D gene is TRBD1 (5 bases). V lost 0 bases to trimming and J lost 0 bases, with 7 bases between them. The CDR3 totals 15 residues. Germline CDR1 is SGDLS and CDR2 is YYNGEE. CDR3 residues: CASSVGGNSNQPQHF. For the CDR3, the DNA is TGTGCCAGCAGCGTAGGGGGGAATAGCAATCAGCCCCAGCATTTT. Drawing the rest from reference TRBV9 and TRBJ1-5, the complete variable domain is DSGVTQTPKHLITATGQRVTLRCSPRSGDLSVYWYQQSLDQGLQFLIQYYNGEERAKGNILERFSAQQFPDLHSELNLSSLELGDSALYFCASSVGGNSNQPQHFGDGTRLSIL.

This clone is medium-sized by share. The V and J genes are TRBV19 and TRBJ2-7; 11 bases agree with TRBD1. Trimming took 10 bases from V and 2 from J; bases not matched to a gene: 10. Germline loops: CDR1 LNHDA, CDR2 SQIVND (reference sequence). There are 15 residues in the CDR3. This CDR3 is CATLAGQGATYEQYF. In DNA, the CDR3 is TGTGCCACCCTTGCAGGACAGGGGGCAACCTACGAGCAGTACTTC.

The gene calls are TRBV27 and TRBJ1-4; D gene ambiguous. The length of the CDR3 is 13 residues. The V end was cut by 5 bases, the J end by 8 bases, with 12 bases between. The germline gives CDR1 MNHEY, CDR2 SMNVEV (reference sequence). The CDR3 loop reads CASSLVVGEKLFF. The CDR3, as DNA: TGTGCCAGCAGTCTGGTGGTGGGGGAAAAACTGTTTTTT.

This clone showed up just once. The chain carries TRBV28 and TRBJ1-5, with D possibly being TRBD1 (5 bases). The CDR3 covers 16 residues. Trimming pared 5 bases from V and 3 bases from J, leaving 17 bases between. CDR1 is MDHEN and CDR2 is SYDVKM in the germline V gene. DNA for the CDR3: TGTGCCAGCAGTCCCCCGGGGGGTGACGACAATCAGCCCCAGCATTTT. It is translated as CASSPPGGDDNQPQHF.

This chain connects TRBV4-1 to TRBJ2-5; tentatively, D is TRBD1 or TRBD2 (6 bases each). Trimming removed 1 base at V and 5 bases at J, with 11 bases between. This CDR3 region has 14 residues. CDR1 MGHRA and CDR2 YSYEKL come from the germline V gene. CDR3 loop: CASSQVGGRETQYF. DNA of the CDR3: TGCGCCAGCAGCCAAGTAGGGGGGCGGGAGACCCAGTACTTC.

This sequence joins TRBV6-5 and TRBJ1-5; 10 bases fit TRBD1. CDR1 and CDR2 from the germline V gene are MNHEY and SVGAGI. CDR3 length: 13 amino acids. V trimming: 6 bases; J trimming: 9 bases; junction bases outside the gene matches: 5. The CDR3 nucleotides are TGTGCCAGCAGCGCGACAGGGGGCGGGCCCCAGCATTTT. Protein sequence: CASSATGGGPQHF.

Comments on this clone: A much larger clone differs by one base, so this may be a read error. The identical CDR3 is also encoded by other nucleotide sequences in the sample. The chain recombines TRBV28 with TRBJ2-2, with 9 bases matching TRBD2. With V trimmed by 6 bases and J by 1 base, 3 bases remained unmatched. Germline CDR1 is MDHEN and CDR2 is SYDVKM. The CDR3 extends over 15 amino acids. The CDR3 sequence is CASRPTSGNTGELFF. The CDR3 DNA reads as TGTGCCAGCAGACCGACTAGCGGGAACACCGGGGAGCTGTTTTTT.

The chain uses TRBV11-1 and TRBJ2-7; D might be TRBD1 or TRBD2, each matching 5 bases. The CDR3 is made up of 13 amino acids. The germline V and J ends were trimmed by 5 bases and 2 bases, with 10 bases remaining between them. Germline V gene lookup returns CDR1 SGHAT and CDR2 FQDESV (reference sequence). As DNA, the CDR3 is TGTGCCAGCAGCCGGGGACCCACCTACGAGCAGTACTTC. It translates to CASSRGPTYEQYF.

V gene TRBV5-1 combines with J gene TRBJ1-2, with 7 bases fitting TRBD1. V was clipped by 4 bases and J by 3 bases; unmatched bases: 3. Germline CDR1 SGHRS, CDR2 YFSETQ. The CDR3 has 13 amino acids. CDR3 loop: CASSADRDYGYTF. The CDR3 coding sequence is TGCGCCAGCAGCGCAGACAGGGACTATGGCTACACCTTC.

The chain carries TRBV11-2 and TRBJ2-5, with D perhaps matching TRBD2 (7 bases). This CDR3 is 15 amino acids long. Germline loops: CDR1 SGHAT, CDR2 FQNNGV. Trimming shortened V by 8 bases and J by 4 bases, and 20 bases separated the two germline ends. As DNA, the CDR3 is TGTGCCAGCTCAACGACGGGGGGCCTGGGAGAGACCCAGTACTTC. Translated, it gives CASSTTGGLGETQYF. Based on the CDR3 plus reference TRBV11-2 and TRBJ2-5, the full variable domain is EAGVAQSPRYKIIEKRQSVAFWCNPISGHATLYWYQQILGQGPKLLIQFQNNGVVDDSQLPKDRFSAERLKGVDSTLKIQPAKLEDSAVYLCASSTTGGLGETQYFGPGTRLLVL.

J is TRBJ1-4 and V is TRBV15; tentative D call: TRBD1 (6 bases). There are 14 residues in the CDR3. The germline CDR1 and CDR2 sequences are LNHNV and YYDKDF (reference sequence). Trimming took 6 bases from V and 3 from J, leaving 11 bases between them. CDR3 protein: CATRRQVSNEKLFF. The CDR3 DNA is TGTGCCACCAGGAGACAGGTTTCTAATGAAAAACTGTTTTTT.

This rearrangement joins TRBV6-5 to TRBJ1-6; weak D call: TRBD1 (6 bases). The CDR3 spans 13 residues. V gave up 9 bases and J gave up 3 bases, with 9 bases separating them. Looked up from germline, CDR1 is MNHEY and CDR2 is SVGAGI. The CDR3 coding sequence is TGTGCCAGTTTGGACAGCTATAATTCACCCCTCCACTTT. Translating it yields CASLDSYNSPLHF.

The rearrangement joins TRBV6-1 to TRBJ2-7, with TRBD2 matching over 8 bases. The CDR3 extends over 13 amino acids. J gave up 6 bases and V 1 base, and 2 bases lay outside the gene matches. Germline assignment: CDR1 MNHNS and CDR2 SASEGT. The CDR3 loop reads CASSEGGLGEQYF. The CDR3 DNA sequence: TGTGCCAGCAGTGAAGGGGGACTAGGCGAGCAGTACTTC.

The CDR3 DNA reads as TGTGCCAGCATGAGGGATAACAATGAGCAGTTCTTC. Translated, it gives CASMRDNNEQFF. V usage is TRBV2 and J usage is TRBJ2-1, with D maybe TRBD2 (5 bases). The CDR3 runs 12 residues. V was shortened by 7 bases and J by 5 bases, with 9 bases between the two germline ends. Per germline, CDR1 SNHLY and CDR2 FYNNEI.

This chain connects TRBV9 to TRBJ2-7, with D perhaps matching TRBD2 (6 bases). CDR3 length: 14 amino acids. V was pared by 0 bases and J by 3 bases, with 10 bases between. CDR1 and CDR2 (germline): SGDLS, YYNGEE. The CDR3 nucleotides are TGTGCCAGCAGCGTAGGTAGGGGAGGCTACGAGCAGTACTTC. It yields the protein CASSVGRGGYEQYF.

The rearrangement joins TRBV7-9 to TRBJ1-2; D is ambiguous. Germline values: CDR1 SEHNR, CDR2 FQNEAQ (reference sequence). The CDR3 is 12 residues long. Trimming stripped 5 bases from V and 10 bases from J, with 14 bases between. The CDR3 DNA sequence: TGTGCCAGCAGCCCCGCCGAACGCGACTACACCTTC. Its translation is CASSPAERDYTF. Based on the CDR3 plus reference TRBV7-9 and TRBJ1-2, the full variable domain is DTGVSQNPRHKITKRGQNVTFRCDPISEHNRLYWYRQTLGQGPEFLTYFQNEAQLEKSRLLSDRFSAERPKGSFSTLEIQRTEQGDSAMYLCASSPAERDYTFGSGTRLTVV.

This clone was observed a few times. The CDR3 nucleotides read TGTGCCAGCAGTGAATATCGGCAGGATGACTACACCTTC. This codes for CASSEYRQDDYTF. The V call is TRBV2, the J call TRBJ1-2; D not resolved. The CDR3 contains 13 residues. Trimming pared 2 bases from V and 10 bases from J, leaving 14 bases between. The germline gives CDR1 SNHLY, CDR2 FYNNEI.

V is TRBV18 and J is TRBJ1-2; 7 nucleotides line up with TRBD1. The germline V gene encodes CDR1 KGHSH and CDR2 LQKENI. This CDR3 is built from 14 residues. The V and J ends lost 4 bases and 2 bases, in that order; junction bases with no gene match: 4. The CDR3 protein is CASSRDRVNYGYTF. Written as DNA, the CDR3 is TGTGCCAGCTCACGGGACAGAGTCAACTATGGCTACACCTTC.